The rows below give T cell receptor beta chains drawn from one sample of a study of blood T cells in healthy people across ages. TCRdb itself ran the 5' RACE reads through MiXCR, one entry per CDR3 protein. The profile shows around 1,100,000 distinct CDR3 sequences, around two fifths of them singletons. Sequencing was carried out using blood. The source of these receptors is a man younger than 35 in good health. Each CDR3 is given with its conserved first and last residue. D genes are given only for firm matches. Clone size is shown for a subset of rows, as once, few, many or a class of expanded clone.

d_gene,abundance,v_gene,j_gene,CDR3aa,CDR3nt
.,.,TRBV9,TRBJ2-2,CASSVLQRGTGELFF,TGTGCCAGCAGCGTATTACAGCGAGGCACCGGGGAGCTGTTTTTT
.,few,TRBV5-6,TRBJ2-3,CTSKPTLDTDTQYF,TGTACCAGCAAACCGACACTTGACACAGATACGCAGTATTTT
.,.,TRBV6-5,TRBJ2-1,CASSFRAHFNEQFF,TGTGCCAGCAGTTTCCGGGCCCACTTCAATGAGCAGTTCTTC
.,.,TRBV3-1,TRBJ1-1,CASSQEISAEAFF,TGTGCCAGCAGCCAAGAAATATCGGCTGAAGCTTTCTTT
.,few,TRBV20-1,TRBJ1-5,CSASGGAANQPQHF,TGCAGTGCTAGCGGGGGGGCGGCCAATCAGCCCCAGCATTTT
TRBD1,few,TRBV4-3,TRBJ2-1,CASSQAGTGIYNEQFF,TGCGCCAGCAGCCAGGCCGGGACAGGGATCTACAATGAGCAGTTCTTC
.,.,TRBV20-1,TRBJ2-5,CSARERQETQYF,TGCAGTGCTAGGGAGCGGCAAGAGACCCAGTACTTC
.,few,TRBV20-1,TRBJ2-7,CSASGRFSYEQYF,TGCAGTGCGTCGGGACGGTTTTCCTACGAGCAGTACTTC
TRBD1,.,TRBV27,TRBJ1-2,CASSLNRGQGYTF,TGTGCCAGCAGTTTAAACAGGGGGCAAGGCTACACCTTC
.,.,TRBV20-1,TRBJ2-4,CSAPRDIGYNEQYF,TGCAGTGCGCCCCGGGACATCGGCTACAATGAGCAGTACTTC
TRBD2,.,TRBV7-2,TRBJ2-1,CASTLAGGFSYNEQFF,TGTGCCAGCACCTTGGCGGGGGGCTTCTCCTACAATGAGCAGTTCTTC
.,few,TRBV29-1,TRBJ1-2,CSVAGRSGGYTF,TGCAGCGTTGCGGGCAGGTCGGGTGGCTACACCTTC
.,.,TRBV14,TRBJ1-1,CASSPVRSEAFF,TGTGCCAGCAGCCCGGTTAGATCTGAAGCTTTCTTT
.,.,TRBV7-9,TRBJ2-3,CASSLAESADTQYF,TGTGCCAGCAGCTTAGCAGAATCGGCAGATACGCAGTATTTT
.,.,TRBV11-2,TRBJ2-1,CASSLGLFNEQFF,TGTGCCAGCAGCTTAGGGCTATTCAATGAGCAGTTCTTC
.,.,TRBV6-2/TRBV6-3,TRBJ2-5,CASSYTETPYF,TGTGCCAGCAGTTACACTGAGACCCCGTACTTC
.,many,TRBV6-5,TRBJ2-1,CASRRENEQFF,TGTGCCAGCAGGAGGGAAAATGAGCAGTTCTTC
.,few,TRBV20-1,TRBJ1-5,CSARRGLDQPQHF,TGCAGTGCTAGGCGGGGGCTAGATCAGCCCCAGCATTTT
.,few,TRBV20-1,TRBJ1-4,CSAKTPGDEKLFF,TGCAGTGCTAAAACGCCAGGAGATGAAAAACTGTTTTTT
.,few,TRBV4-2,TRBJ2-1,CASSQDDRWNEQFF,TGTGCCAGCAGCCAAGACGACAGGTGGAATGAGCAGTTCTTC
TRBD2,.,TRBV7-2,TRBJ2-3,CASSQRLAGALDTQYF,TGTGCCAGCAGCCAGAGGTTAGCGGGGGCCCTGGATACGCAGTATTTT
TRBD1,.,TRBV28,TRBJ1-1,CASSSTDRADTEAFF,TGTGCCAGCAGTTCAACCGACAGGGCCGACACTGAAGCTTTCTTT
TRBD1,.,TRBV20-1,TRBJ2-7,CSAIGAGQGYEQYF,TGCAGTGCTATCGGTGCGGGACAGGGGTACGAGCAGTACTTC
.,.,TRBV5-5,TRBJ1-3,CASSLGGLSGNTIYF,TGTGCCAGCAGCTTGGGGGGACTCTCTGGAAACACCATATATTTT
.,.,TRBV28,TRBJ2-1,CASSLSGPPFNEQFF,TGTGCCAGCAGTTTATCCGGGCCCCCTTTCAATGAGCAGTTCTTC
.,few,TRBV18,TRBJ1-1,CASSRGEGTEAFF,TGTGCCAGCTCCCGGGGGGAAGGGACTGAAGCTTTCTTT
.,.,TRBV7-3,TRBJ1-1,CASSLNDENTEAFF,TGTGCCAGCAGCTTAAATGACGAGAACACTGAAGCTTTCTTT
.,.,TRBV4-2,TRBJ1-5,CASSQGIGPGQPQHF,TGTGCCAGCAGCCAAGGGATAGGCCCGGGTCAGCCCCAGCATTTT
.,few,TRBV12-3/TRBV12-4,TRBJ2-1,CASSRRQVKDEQFF,TGTGCCAGCAGCCGGAGACAGGTAAAGGATGAGCAGTTCTTC
.,many,TRBV11-2,TRBJ2-3,CASSLEGVDTQYF,TGTGCCAGCAGCCTAGAAGGGGTTGATACGCAGTATTTT
.,.,TRBV11-2,TRBJ1-4,CASSSAGEKLFF,TGTGCCAGCAGTTCAGCCGGGGAAAAACTGTTTTTT
.,.,TRBV6-6,TRBJ1-1,CASSYGRRGRQNTEAFF,TGTGCCAGCAGTTACGGAAGACGTGGACGGCAGAACACTGAAGCTTTCTTT
TRBD2,.,TRBV7-9,TRBJ2-3,CASSVGTMVSSDTQYF,TGTGCCAGCAGCGTCGGGACTATGGTTAGTTCAGATACGCAGTATTTT
.,few,TRBV6-2/TRBV6-3,TRBJ1-1,CASRPSPGAHTEAFF,TGTGCCAGCAGACCCTCCCCAGGGGCCCACACTGAAGCTTTCTTT
TRBD1,.,TRBV4-3,TRBJ1-2,CASSLQGANNYGYTF,TGCGCCAGCAGCCTACAGGGGGCTAATAACTATGGCTACACCTTC
TRBD1,few,TRBV12-3/TRBV12-4,TRBJ2-3,CASSLGTGDRDTQYF,TGTGCCAGCAGTTTAGGGACAGGGGATAGGGATACGCAGTATTTT
TRBD1,few,TRBV4-1,TRBJ1-1,CASSHPLGTGHGELGETEAFF,TGCGCCAGCAGCCACCCTTTAGGGACAGGGCACGGAGAGCTGGGAGAAACTGAAGCTTTCTTT
TRBD1,few,TRBV20-1,TRBJ2-5,CSASPMTGETQYF,TGCAGTGCTAGCCCCATGACAGGGGAGACCCAGTACTTC
.,few,TRBV20-1,TRBJ1-5,CSARDVGNQPQHF,TGCAGTGCTAGAGATGTAGGGAATCAGCCCCAGCATTTT
.,few,TRBV12-3/TRBV12-4,TRBJ1-5,CASSLGGGTQPQHF,TGTGCCAGCAGTTTGGGTGGGGGGACTCAGCCCCAGCATTTT
.,few,TRBV18,TRBJ1-2,CASSPPLTNYGYTF,TGTGCCAGCTCACCACCGCTCACTAACTATGGCTACACCTTC
.,.,TRBV6-2/TRBV6-3,TRBJ2-1,CASTPPRANNERFF,TGTGCCAGCACCCCTCCTCGCGCTAACAATGAGCGGTTCTTC
.,.,TRBV4-3,TRBJ2-7,CASSQDLQGSSYEQYF,TGCGCCAGCAGCCAAGATCTCCAGGGATCTTCCTACGAGCAGTACTTC
TRBD2,.,TRBV7-2,TRBJ2-3,CASSRVMSGGPLQSDSQYF,TGTGCCAGCAGCCGGGTCATGTCGGGGGGGCCTCTTCAGTCAGATTCGCAGTATTTT
.,.,TRBV7-2,TRBJ1-2,CASSLARKNYGYTF,TGTGCCAGCAGCTTAGCGCGGAAAAACTATGGCTACACCTTC
.,few,TRBV29-1,TRBJ2-5,CSVELTGQQETQYF,TGCAGCGTTGAACTGACAGGACAACAAGAGACCCAGTACTTC
TRBD1,few,TRBV13,TRBJ2-2,CASTPNRGIRHTGELFF,TGTGCCAGCACCCCTAACAGGGGTATAAGGCACACCGGGGAGCTGTTTTTT
TRBD1,few,TRBV4-3,TRBJ1-2,CASSQVGQGNSGYTF,TGCGCCAGCAGCCAAGTGGGACAGGGGAATAGCGGCTACACCTTC
TRBD1,.,TRBV6-1,TRBJ2-3,CASIPERDRGSDTQYF,TGTGCCAGCATCCCGGAGCGAGACAGGGGATCAGATACGCAGTATTTT
.,.,TRBV20-1,TRBJ1-4,CSARYVWVANEKLFF,TGCAGTGCTAGATACGTTTGGGTTGCTAATGAAAAACTGTTTTTT
TRBD2,.,TRBV10-3,TRBJ2-3,CAIRGTSDTDTQYF,TGTGCCATCAGAGGGACTAGCGACACAGATACGCAGTATTTT
TRBD1,few,TRBV12-3/TRBV12-4,TRBJ2-3,CASRRSGTGSTDTQYF,TGTGCCAGCAGACGATCCGGGACAGGGAGCACAGATACGCAGTATTTT
.,once,TRBV4-2,TRBJ2-3,CASSKAGGLLEDTQYF,TGTGCCAGCAGCAAAGCCGGGGGCCTTCTCGAAGATACGCAGTATTTT
.,.,TRBV14,TRBJ1-2,CASSQGRTVNYGYTF,TGTGCCAGCAGCCAAGGCAGGACGGTTAACTATGGCTACACCTTC